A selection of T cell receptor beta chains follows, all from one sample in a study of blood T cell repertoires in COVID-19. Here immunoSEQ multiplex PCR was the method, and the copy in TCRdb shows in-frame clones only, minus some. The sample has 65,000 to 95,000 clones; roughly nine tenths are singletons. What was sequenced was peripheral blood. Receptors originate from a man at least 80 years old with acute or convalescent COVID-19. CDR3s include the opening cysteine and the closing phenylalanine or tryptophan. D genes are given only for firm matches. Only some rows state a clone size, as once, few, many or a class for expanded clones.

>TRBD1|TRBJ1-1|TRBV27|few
TGTGCCAGCAGTTTGAAGACAGGGGCCACTGAAGCTTTCTTT
CASSLKTGATEAFF
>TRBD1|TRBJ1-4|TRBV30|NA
TGTGCCTGGAGTGAAAAACCGGGACAGGGGGACGAAAAACTGTTTTTT
CAWSEKPGQGDEKLFF
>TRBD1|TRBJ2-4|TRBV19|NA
TGTGCCAGTAGGTTAAGGGGGCTCAACATTCAGTACTTC
CASRLRGLNIQYF
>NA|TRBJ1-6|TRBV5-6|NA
TGTGCCAGCAGGTTTTCCGGGGGACCCCTCCACTTT
CASRFSGGPLHF
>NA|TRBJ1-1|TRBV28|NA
TGTGCCAGCAGTCCCCTCCGCACTGAAGCTTTCTTT
CASSPLRTEAFF
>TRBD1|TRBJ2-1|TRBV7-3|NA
TGTGCCAGCAGCTCCGGACAGGGGGTCAGTGAGCAGTTCTTC
CASSSGQGVSEQFF
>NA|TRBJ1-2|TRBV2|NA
TGTGCCAGCAGTGCCTCCGGCGGTAACTATGGCTACACCTTC
CASSASGGNYGYTF
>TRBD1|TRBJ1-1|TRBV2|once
TGTGCCAGCGGGACAGGGGTGGTTGAAGCTTTCTTT
CASGTGVVEAFF
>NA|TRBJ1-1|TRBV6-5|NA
TGTGCCAGCAGCCGAAAACAGGGAGAGACTGAAGCTTTCTTT
CASSRKQGETEAFF
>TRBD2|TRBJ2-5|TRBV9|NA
TGTGCCTCCGGGACTAGCGGGGGGCTCCAAGAGACCCAGTACTTC
CASGTSGGLQETQYF
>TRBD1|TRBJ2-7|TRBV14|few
TGTGCCAGCAGCCAAGGGACAGGCCGTACCTACGAGCAGTACTTC
CASSQGTGRTYEQYF
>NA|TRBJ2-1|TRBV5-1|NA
TGCGCCAGCAGCGTCGACAGGACGGATTACAATGAGCAGTTCTTC
CASSVDRTDYNEQFF
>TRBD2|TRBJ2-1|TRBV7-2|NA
TGTGCCAGCAGCCTCAGCGGGACGGCCTACAATGAGCAGTTCTTC
CASSLSGTAYNEQFF
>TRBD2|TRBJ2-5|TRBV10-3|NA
TGTGCCATCCAGCGGGGGGAGGGAGAGACCCAGTACTTC
CAIQRGEGETQYF
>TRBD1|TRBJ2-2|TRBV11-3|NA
TGTGCCAGCAGCCCCCGGACAGGGGTCGGGGAGCTGTTTTTT
CASSPRTGVGELFF
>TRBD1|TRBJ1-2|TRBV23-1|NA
TGCGCCAGCAGCCCCGGACAGGAACGCTACACCTTC
CASSPGQERYTF
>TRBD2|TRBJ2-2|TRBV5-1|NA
TGCGCCAGCAGCCCGCGGGAGGCCGGCACCGGGGAGCTGTTTTTT
CASSPREAGTGELFF
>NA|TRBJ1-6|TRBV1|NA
TGCACCAGCAGCCCATCGGGTAGGCTCAATTCACCCCTCCACTTT
CTSSPSGRLNSPLHF
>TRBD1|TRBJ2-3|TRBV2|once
TGTGCCATTCCCCGGGACAGGGGCACAGATACGCAGTATTTT
CAIPRDRGTDTQYF
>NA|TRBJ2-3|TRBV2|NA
TGTGCCAGCAGTGAAGCGCGGACAATAGGTTGGTTGGATACGCAGTATTTT
CASSEARTIGWLDTQYF
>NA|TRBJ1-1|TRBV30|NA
TGTGCCTGGAGTGGAGTGAACACTGAAGCTTTCTTT
CAWSGVNTEAFF
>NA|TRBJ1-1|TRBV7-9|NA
TGTGCCAGCAGCGCATCCGGGACAACAACTGAAGCTTTCTTT
CASSASGTTTEAFF